Each of the 27 T cell receptor beta chains below was sequenced from the same sample in a study of blood T cell repertoires in COVID-19. This table comes from immunoSEQ multiplex PCR, and its TCRdb copy is limited to in-frame clones, with some not included. The table includes some 390,000 clones, about nine tenths detected once. Sample: PBMCs or T cells enriched from blood (not recorded which). These receptor sequences come from a woman in her 30s who had recovered from COVID-19.

V usage is TRBV7-9 and J usage is TRBJ2-6; maybe TRBD2 (5 bases). This CDR3 contains 14 residues. Germline V gives CDR1 SEHNR, CDR2 FQNEAQ (reference sequence). The V gene lost 7 bases and the J gene lost 0 bases, with 7 bases spanning the gap. The CDR3 nucleotides read TGTGCCAGCAAGGACTCCTCTGGGGCCAACGTCCTGACTTTC. Its protein is CASKDSSGANVLTF. The variable domain in full, completed from reference TRBV7-9 and TRBJ2-6, reads DTGVSQNPRHKITKRGQNVTFRCDPISEHNRLYWYRQTLGQGPEFLTYFQNEAQLEKSRLLSDRFSAERPKGSFSTLEIQRTEQGDSAMYLCASKDSSGANVLTFGAGSRLTVL.

In this sample, this clone turned up many times. V and J are TRBV10-3 and TRBJ1-1; 7 bases line up with TRBD1. This CDR3 contains 13 residues. Germline CDR1 ENHRY, CDR2 SYGVKD. V gave up 3 bases and J gave up 7 bases; unmatched junction bases: 5. CDR3 DNA: TGTGCCATCAGTGAACAGGGGCTAGATGAAGCTTTCTTT. Protein product: CAISEQGLDEAFF.

V gene TRBV7-9 combines with J gene TRBJ1-5; 7 bases align to TRBD1. Losses at the gene ends were 4 bases for V and 6 bases for J; bases not matched to a gene: 12. The CDR3 is made up of 16 amino acids. Germline CDR1 reads SEHNR; CDR2 reads FQNEAQ (reference sequence). CDR3 DNA sequence: TGTGCCAGCAGCTCGAGCCGGACAGGAATGAGTCAGCCCCAGCATTTT. Protein: CASSSSRTGMSQPQHF.

This chain links TRBV24-1 with TRBJ2-3, with 11 bases that match TRBD1. Per the germline V gene, CDR1 is KGHDR and CDR2 is SFDVKD. The CDR3 spans 16 residues. V shed 4 bases and J 1 base; nucleotides not matched to a gene: 3. The CDR3 loop is CATSDPGQGGTDTQYF. In DNA, the CDR3 is TGTGCCACCAGTGACCCGGGACAGGGGGGCACAGATACGCAGTATTTT.

The chain employs TRBV19 and TRBJ2-7; 7 positions agree with TRBD1. The CDR3 consists of 13 residues. Germline trimming cut 11 bases from V and 7 bases from J; bases unmatched to any gene: 14. Germline lookup yields CDR1 LNHDA and CDR2 SQIVND (reference sequence). The DNA for the CDR3 is TGTGCCCCTGCGGACAGGAAGGCCTGGGAGCAGTACTTC. Protein product: CAPADRKAWEQYF.

The CDR3 protein is CASSLRETYEQYF. The CDR3 DNA follows: TGTGCCAGCAGCTTGAGAGAGACCTACGAGCAGTACTTC. This chain uses TRBV7-3 with TRBJ2-7; D is unresolved. CDR1 is SGHTA, CDR2 FQGTGA, per germline. The ends were cut back, 3 bases at V and 2 bases at J, with 8 bases in the middle. The CDR3 has 13 residues. Complete variable domain (other parts from reference TRBV7-3 and TRBJ2-7): GAGVSQTPSNKVTEKGKYVELRCDPISGHTALYWYRQSLGQGPEFLIYFQGTGAADDSGLPNDRFFAVRPEGSVSTLKIQRTERGDSAVYLCASSLRETYEQYFGPGTRLTVT.

This clone was picked up a small number of times. V is TRBV7-8 and J is TRBJ1-6; D perhaps matches TRBD1 (6 bases). Trimming shortened V by 8 bases and J by 0 bases, and 20 bases separated the two germline ends. The CDR3 spans 18 residues. CDR1 SGHVS and CDR2 FQNEAQ come from the germline V gene. The CDR3, as DNA: TGTGCCAGCCGACCCAGGGGCGGAATGAGCTCCTATAATTCACCCCTCCACTTT. Translation: CASRPRGGMSSYNSPLHF. Variable domain in full (rest from reference TRBV7-8 and TRBJ1-6): GAGVSQSPRYKVAKRGQDVALRCDPISGHVSLFWYQQALGQGPEFLTYFQNEAQLDKSGLPSDRFFAERPEGSVSTLKIQRTQQEDSAVYLCASRPRGGMSSYNSPLHFGNGTRLTVT.

CDR3: CASSQALAGDHEQYF. The CDR3 nucleotides are TGTGCCAGCAGTCAGGCCCTAGCGGGAGACCACGAGCAGTACTTC. The chain carries TRBV6-5 and TRBJ2-7, with 10 bases lining up with TRBD2. CDR3 length: 15 amino acids. The junction had 9 bases not matched to a gene; V was cut back by 5 bases and J by 5 bases. The V gene's germline CDR1 is MNHEY and CDR2 SVGAGI.

The J gene is TRBJ1-1, the V gene TRBV29-1; the match to TRBD1 covers 8 bases. The CDR3 length is 13 residues. V lost 5 bases and J lost 1; bases outside the gene matches: 3. From germline, CDR1 is SQVTM and CDR2 ANQGSEA. Here the CDR3 reads CSVMGTGNTEAFF. The CDR3 DNA sequence: TGCAGCGTTATGGGGACAGGGAACACTGAAGCTTTCTTT.

This chain connects TRBV18 to TRBJ1-3; no reliable D call. Per germline, CDR1 KGHSH and CDR2 LQKENI. Trimming took off 3 bases at V and 0 bases at J, with 12 bases between the two ends. CDR3 length: 16 amino acids. The CDR3 reads CASSPGVAPSGNTIYF. The CDR3 DNA is TGTGCCAGCTCACCGGGAGTGGCTCCCTCTGGAAACACCATATATTTT.

The chain combines TRBV18 with TRBJ1-1; 10 nucleotides align to TRBD1. The germline V gene has CDR1 KGHSH and CDR2 LQKENI. Losses at the gene ends were 4 bases for V and 4 bases for J; bases not matched to a gene: 9. The CDR3 contains 16 residues. Written as DNA, the CDR3 is TGTGCCAGCTCACGCTGGGACAGGGGTGGCAGCACTGAAGCTTTCTTT. Translating gives CASSRWDRGGSTEAFF.

The V call is TRBV19, the J call TRBJ1-5; 9 bases agree with TRBD1. From germline, CDR1 is LNHDA and CDR2 SQIVND (reference sequence). V shed 4 bases, J shed 3 bases, and the junction held 7 bases outside the gene matches. The length of the CDR3 is 16 residues. The CDR3 sequence is CASSTQGTGYNQPQHF. The CDR3 nucleotides are TGTGCCAGTAGTACCCAGGGGACAGGGTACAATCAGCCCCAGCATTTT. Full variable domain (outside the CDR3, taken from reference TRBV19 and TRBJ1-5): DGGITQSPKYLFRKEGQNVTLSCEQNLNHDAMYWYRQDPGQGLRLIYYSQIVNDFQKGDIAEGYSVSREKKESFPLTVTSAQKNPTAFYLCASSTQGTGYNQPQHFGDGTRLSIL.

This chain links TRBV7-8 with TRBJ1-2, with D tentatively TRBD1 (5 bases). The germline V gene has CDR1 SGHVS and CDR2 FQNEAQ. The CDR3 has 15 residues. Trimming took off 5 bases at V and 4 bases at J, with 17 bases between the two ends. This CDR3 reads CASSAHRLSGYGYTF. In DNA, the CDR3 is TGTGCCAGCAGCGCCCACAGGTTGAGTGGCTATGGCTACACCTTC.

This clone was recorded once. The rearrangement uses TRBV3-1 (or the pseudogene TRBV3-2) and TRBJ1-1; 9 bases line up with TRBD1. Trimming cost V 0 bases and J 7 bases; bases outside gene matches: 12. Germline CDR1 is LGHDT and CDR2 is YNNKEL (reference sequence). CDR3 length equals 17 residues. As DNA, the CDR3 is TGTGCCAGCAGCCAAGACCCAAAAGGACAGGGGCCGGGTGAAGCTTTCTTT. This sequence encodes CASSQDPKGQGPGEAFF.

This rearrangement joins TRBV2 to TRBJ2-7, with D perhaps TRBD1 (6 bases). V was shortened by 6 bases and J by 3 bases, with 12 bases between the two germline ends. Per the germline V gene, CDR1 is SNHLY and CDR2 is FYNNEI. The CDR3 totals 13 residues. The DNA of the CDR3 is TGTGCCAGCAGATCGCCAGGGGACTACGAGCAGTACTTC. Translation gives CASRSPGDYEQYF.

The gene calls are TRBV27 and TRBJ1-4; no clear D gene. The CDR3 runs 13 residues. Germline lookup yields CDR1 MNHEY and CDR2 SMNVEV (reference sequence). Trimming took off 8 bases at V and 6 bases at J, with 13 bases between the two ends. Written as DNA, the CDR3 is TGTGCCAGCGCCCCGGTGGGAGATGAAAAACTGTTTTTT. This translates into CASAPVGDEKLFF.

CDR3 nucleotides: TGTGCCACCAGCAGAGATTGGGCGGGGGATCAGCCCCAGCATTTT. Translating gives CATSRDWAGDQPQHF. The V gene is TRBV15, the J gene TRBJ1-5, with D maybe TRBD1 (5 bases). V gave up 0 bases and J gave up 5 bases, with 11 bases separating them. Germline V gene data show CDR1 as LNHNV and CDR2 as YYDKDF (reference sequence). CDR3 length equals 15 residues.

This clone was recorded a few times. CDR3 in DNA: TGTGCCAGTAAAGCGGCAGGGGGTCCTTATGGCTACACCTTC. Translated, it gives CASKAAGGPYGYTF. The rearrangement links TRBV19 to TRBJ1-2, with 7 nucleotides matching TRBD1. V lost 7 bases and J lost 5; bases outside the gene matches: 10. The length of the CDR3 is 14 residues. CDR1 is LNHDA and CDR2 is SQIVND in the germline V gene (reference sequence).

The genes are TRBV27 and TRBJ2-7; possibly TRBD2 for D (7 bases). The CDR3 spans 13 residues. CDR1 and CDR2 from the germline V gene are MNHEY and SMNVEV (reference sequence). V was cut by 2 bases and J by 4 bases, with 9 bases left in between. CDR3 in amino acids: CASSLEGGYEQYF. In DNA, the CDR3 is TGTGCCAGCAGTTTAGAGGGGGGGTACGAGCAGTACTTC.

V gene TRBV5-1 combines with J gene TRBJ1-6, with 8 bases identical to TRBD1. Losses at the gene ends were 6 bases for V and 6 bases for J; bases not matched to a gene: 8. The CDR3 loop spans 15 amino acids. In germline, CDR1 is SGHRS, CDR2 YFSETQ. The CDR3 loop is CASKIWTGSNSPLHF. The CDR3 region has the DNA TGCGCCAGCAAGATCTGGACAGGGAGTAATTCACCCCTCCACTTT.

The V call is TRBV9, the J call TRBJ2-1; a weak D match, TRBD2 (6 bases). Germline V gives CDR1 SGDLS, CDR2 YYNGEE. The germline V and J ends were trimmed by 0 bases and 7 bases, with 17 bases remaining between them. This CDR3 has 16 amino acids. CDR3 sequence: CASSVDPNGGRNEQFF. CDR3 nucleotide sequence: TGTGCCAGCAGCGTAGACCCCAACGGGGGACGTAATGAGCAGTTCTTC.

This chain uses TRBV25-1 with TRBJ2-1, with 7 positions matching TRBD2. Per germline, CDR1 MGHDK and CDR2 SYGVNS. The CDR3 has 15 amino acids. With V trimmed by 6 bases and J by 4 bases, 9 bases remained unmatched. CDR3 residues: CASRGRLANYNEQFF. CDR3 sequence (DNA): TGTGCCAGCAGAGGTAGACTAGCAAATTACAATGAGCAGTTCTTC.

V and J are TRBV18 and TRBJ2-1; possible D gene TRBD1, 6 bases. Germline values: CDR1 KGHSH, CDR2 LQKENI. The CDR3 consists of 15 residues. V lost 3 bases and J lost 5, with 14 bases in between. In nucleotides, the CDR3 is TGTGCCAGCTCACCTCGGACAGATGGGCACAATGAGCAGTTCTTC. Residues: CASSPRTDGHNEQFF.

V is TRBV7-3 and J is TRBJ2-1; D gene uncertain. Trimming pared 1 base from V and 7 bases from J, leaving 8 bases between. The germline V gene encodes CDR1 SGHTA and CDR2 FQGTGA. CDR3 length equals 13 residues. The DNA for the CDR3 is TGTGCCAGCAGCTTAATACTCGGGAATGAGCAGTTCTTC. Protein: CASSLILGNEQFF.

V and J are TRBV18 and TRBJ1-1, with a weak D call TRBD1 (6 bases). The CDR3 is 14 amino acids. Trimming shortened V by 4 bases and J by 3 bases, and 12 bases separated the two germline ends. The germline V gene has CDR1 KGHSH and CDR2 LQKENI. CDR3 amino acids: CASSLGAWDTEAFF. The CDR3 nucleotides read TGTGCCAGCTCACTGGGGGCTTGGGACACTGAAGCTTTCTTT. Together with reference TRBV18 and TRBJ1-1, the CDR3 gives the full variable domain: NAGVMQNPRHLVRRRGQEARLRCSPMKGHSHVYWYRQLPEEGLKFMVYLQKENIIDESGMPKERFSAEFPKEGPSILRIQQVVRGDSAAYFCASSLGAWDTEAFFGQGTRLTVV.

This chain links TRBV27 with TRBJ2-7; 7 bases fit TRBD1. There are 15 residues in the CDR3. The germline V gene encodes CDR1 MNHEY and CDR2 SMNVEV (reference sequence). V gave up 6 bases and J gave up 5 bases; unmatched junction bases: 13. The CDR3 loop is CASRPSITGVDEQYF. CDR3 nucleotides: TGTGCCAGCAGACCCTCAATTACAGGGGTCGACGAGCAGTACTTC.

The chain recombines TRBV27 with TRBJ2-1, with 8 bases that match TRBD1. The CDR3 totals 15 residues. Per germline, CDR1 MNHEY and CDR2 SMNVEV (reference sequence). Germline trimming cut 6 bases from V and 2 bases from J; bases unmatched to any gene: 6. CDR3 DNA: TGTGCCAGCAGACCTCTGACAGGGGCCTACAATGAGCAGTTCTTC. Its translation is CASRPLTGAYNEQFF.